This is a list of T cell receptor beta chains from one sample in a study of cytomegalovirus exposure and HLA in healthy donors. The method was immunoSEQ multiplex PCR; TCRdb's version includes in-frame clones alone and lacks a portion of them. The table shows some 140,000 clones, with 65% to 80% occurring only once. The sample consisted of PBMCs. All receptors come from a woman aged 45 to 65 in good health and CMV-seropositive. The CDR3 runs from the conserved cysteine through the conserved F or W. Fields, in order: J gene, D gene, clone size, V gene, CDR3 protein, CDR3 DNA. D genes are given only for firm matches. Some rows have no size entry. The others give once, few or many, or a class for an expanded clone.

>TRBJ1-1|NA|NA|TRBV11-1
CASSLYDSGDTEAFF
TGTGCCAGCAGCTTATATGACAGCGGGGACACTGAAGCTTTCTTT
>TRBJ2-7|TRBD1|NA|TRBV5-1
CASSLQGADNEQYF
TGCGCCAGCAGCTTACAGGGGGCGGACAACGAGCAGTACTTC
>TRBJ1-2|TRBD1|once|TRBV18
CASSTTQGAYGYTF
TGTGCCAGCTCAACAACTCAGGGGGCCTATGGCTACACCTTC
>TRBJ1-5|NA|once|TRBV27
CASRTGNQPQHF
TGTGCCAGCAGGACCGGGAATCAGCCCCAGCATTTT
>TRBJ2-2|NA|few|TRBV30
CAWSVTGSGELFF
TGTGCCTGGAGTGTGACAGGTAGCGGGGAGCTGTTTTTT
>TRBJ1-5|NA|NA|TRBV5-7
CASSLVIGEGRQPQHF
TGTGCCAGCAGCTTGGTAATCGGGGAAGGACGTCAGCCCCAGCATTTT
>TRBJ1-1|NA|NA|TRBV18
CASSPPAEHTEAFF
TGTGCCAGCTCACCACCGGCAGAACACACTGAAGCTTTCTTT
>TRBJ2-5|NA|NA|TRBV10-3
CAISEVFAVQETQYF
TGTGCCATCAGTGAAGTCTTTGCGGTGCAAGAGACCCAGTACTTC
>TRBJ2-1|NA|NA|TRBV15
CATSRAGGRHNEQFF
TGTGCCACCAGCAGAGCGGGGGGCCGCCACAATGAGCAGTTCTTC
>TRBJ2-7|TRBD1|NA|TRBV29-1
CSVESVGTGYYEQYF
TGCAGCGTTGAATCAGTGGGGACAGGGTACTACGAGCAGTACTTC
>TRBJ1-1|NA|NA|TRBV4-1
CASSQVNVANTEAFF
TGCGCCAGCAGCCAAGTGAACGTAGCGAACACTGAAGCTTTCTTT
>TRBJ1-1|NA|few|TRBV7-6
CASSLVAGGDRMNTEAFF
TGTGCCAGCAGCTTAGTTGCTGGGGGCGACCGGATGAACACTGAAGCTTTCTTT
>TRBJ1-2|NA|NA|TRBV9
CASSERGIGKSGYTF
TGTGCCAGCAGCGAGAGGGGGATCGGAAAGAGCGGCTACACCTTC
>TRBJ2-7|NA|NA|TRBV6-5
CASNSLATDEQYF
TGTGCCAGCAACAGCCTAGCAACGGACGAGCAGTACTTC
>TRBJ1-4|NA|NA|TRBV6-5
CASSSMKTSEKLFF
TGTGCCAGCAGCTCCATGAAGACTAGTGAAAAACTGTTTTTT
>TRBJ1-3|TRBD1|NA|TRBV2
CASSLTGGMGSGNTIYF
TGTGCCAGCAGCCTGACAGGGGGAATGGGCTCTGGAAACACCATATATTTT
>TRBJ2-7|NA|few|TRBV6-1
CASADQGHEQYF
TGTGCCAGCGCCGACCAGGGCCACGAGCAGTACTTC
>TRBJ1-6|TRBD1|NA|TRBV6-5
CASSTRQGSNSPLHF
TGTGCCAGCAGTACCCGACAGGGATCGAATTCACCCCTCCACTTT
>TRBJ1-2|NA|NA|TRBV6-1
CASSEEIQGIYGYTF
TGTGCCAGCAGTGAAGAAATACAGGGAATTTATGGCTACACCTTC
>TRBJ2-7|NA|NA|TRBV28
CAIQEARVYEQYF
TGTGCCATCCAGGAGGCACGGGTCTACGAGCAGTACTTC
>TRBJ2-7|NA|NA|TRBV28
CASRLEGRSYEQYF
TGTGCCAGCAGACTGGAGGGGCGCTCCTACGAGCAGTACTTC
>TRBJ2-2|NA|NA|TRBV30
CAWTRGRGTGELFF
TGTGCCTGGACCAGAGGTCGGGGGACCGGGGAGCTGTTTTTT
>TRBJ2-1|TRBD1|few|TRBV5-1
CASSLGGQGSYNEQFF
TGCGCCAGCAGCTTGGGGGGACAGGGATCATACAATGAGCAGTTCTTC
>TRBJ2-1|NA|NA|TRBV2
CASSSDWNNEQFF
TGTGCCAGCAGTTCCGACTGGAACAATGAGCAGTTCTTC
>TRBJ1-2|NA|NA|TRBV19
CASSINGLSGGYTF
TGTGCCAGTAGTATAAACGGCCTTTCGGGTGGCTACACCTTC
>TRBJ2-7|NA|NA|TRBV4-1
CASSQGQYEQYF
TGCGCCAGCAGCCAAGGACAGTACGAGCAGTACTTC
>TRBJ1-2|NA|NA|TRBV6-5
CASISYTGYTF
TGTGCCAGCATCTCATACACTGGCTACACCTTC
>TRBJ2-5|NA|NA|TRBV5-1
CASSLVVEETQYF
TGCGCCAGCAGCTTGGTAGTAGAAGAGACCCAGTACTTC
>TRBJ1-2|NA|NA|TRBV29-1
CSVLRGGEDGYTF
TGCAGCGTTCTACGAGGGGGGGAGGATGGCTACACCTTC
>TRBJ2-3|TRBD2|NA|TRBV6-1
CASRAGGPDTQYF
TGTGCCAGCAGGGCGGGGGGACCAGATACGCAGTATTTT
>TRBJ1-5|TRBD1|NA|TRBV28
CASGSGTAIRPQHF
TGTGCCAGCGGATCCGGGACAGCCATTCGGCCCCAGCATTTT
>TRBJ2-1|NA|NA|TRBV19
CASRPEGAYNEQFF
TGTGCCAGTCGCCCCGAGGGGGCCTACAATGAGCAGTTCTTC
>TRBJ1-6|NA|NA|TRBV9
CASRQNYNSPLHF
TGTGCCAGCAGACAGAACTATAATTCACCCCTCCACTTT
>TRBJ2-3|NA|NA|TRBV5-6
CASSLPYKAPSTDTQYF
TGTGCCAGCAGCTTGCCCTACAAAGCGCCTAGCACAGATACGCAGTATTTT
>TRBJ2-7|NA|NA|TRBV7-2
CASSLEGGGVLGFYEQYF
TGTGCCAGCAGCTTAGAGGGGGGGGGCGTGCTGGGATTCTACGAGCAGTACTTC
>TRBJ1-6|TRBD1|NA|TRBV4-2
CASSQDRTGNSPLHF
TGTGCCAGCAGCCAAGATAGGACAGGAAATTCACCCCTCCACTTT
>TRBJ2-2|TRBD1|once|TRBV6-5
CASRLGTGYTGELFF
TGTGCCAGCAGGCTCGGGACAGGGTACACCGGGGAGCTGTTTTTT
>TRBJ2-5|TRBD1|few|TRBV7-9
CASSFTGEETQYF
TGTGCCAGCAGCTTTACAGGGGAAGAGACCCAGTACTTC
>TRBJ1-3|TRBD1|NA|TRBV25-1
CASSKQGLGNTIYF
TGTGCCAGCAGCAAACAGGGGCTCGGAAACACCATATATTTT
>TRBJ2-1|TRBD2|NA|TRBV11-2
CASSPLGALAGVNNEQFF
TGTGCCAGCAGCCCCTTGGGGGCACTAGCGGGGGTTAACAATGAGCAGTTCTTC
>TRBJ1-1|NA|few|TRBV5-5
CASRYSTDTEAFF
TGTGCCAGCAGATACAGTACAGACACTGAAGCTTTCTTT
>TRBJ2-5|TRBD2|NA|TRBV9
CASSVGGGGQETQYF
TGTGCCAGCAGCGTAGGAGGCGGGGGCCAAGAGACCCAGTACTTC
>TRBJ1-5|NA|NA|TRBV7-9
CASSTDGRSNQPQHF
TGTGCCAGCAGCACCGACGGGAGGAGCAATCAGCCCCAGCATTTT
>TRBJ2-5|TRBD1|NA|TRBV19
CASSADREETQYF
TGTGCCAGTAGTGCCGACAGGGAAGAGACCCAGTACTTC
>TRBJ1-2|NA|NA|TRBV7-2
CASSYVLEYGYTF
TGTGCCAGCAGCTACGTGTTGGAGTATGGCTACACCTTC
>TRBJ2-2|NA|NA|TRBV21-1
CASSKEQGAFGELFF
TGTGCCAGCAGCAAAGAACAGGGCGCCTTCGGGGAGCTGTTTTTT
>TRBJ2-6|TRBD1|NA|TRBV10-3
CAISEGTGLAGANVLTF
TGTGCCATCAGTGAAGGGACAGGCCTCGCTGGGGCCAACGTCCTGACTTTC
>TRBJ2-5|TRBD2|NA|TRBV5-1
CASSPGGGRSQETQYF
TGCGCCAGCAGCCCGGGAGGAGGGAGAAGCCAAGAGACCCAGTACTTC